The clone carrying this TCR beta chain was seen only a few times. The antigen is undetermined. The sample is drawn from a study of T-cell reconstitution after alpha-beta-depleted transplantation in children. Study-level results: Reportedly, only several hundred clones from non-depleted graft cells drove alpha-beta T-cell counts at about two months. The origin of high day-60 TCRbeta diversity in some patients lay in surviving recipient T cells and thymic progenitors. T-cell numbers and diversity, one year after transplant, stemmed largely from T cells that were newly produced.

V was clipped by 4 bases and J by 4 bases, with 7 bases between them. Germline CDR1 and CDR2: SEHNR and FQNEAQ (reference sequence). The CDR3 is made up of 12 amino acids. Preparation of the TCRbeta library involved a method that used unique molecular identifiers. TCRdb called the PCR reads again in MiXCR, with one record for every CDR3 protein. The sample lists roughly 790,000 distinct CDR3 sequences, 16% occurring once. The specimen was PBMCs, mostly from graft donor cells, collected 360 days after TCRalphabeta/CD19-depleted stem cell transplant. The chain couples TRBV7-9 to TRBJ2-5; D gene unclear. The receptor was isolated from a male patient younger than 18 who had a stem cell transplant for acute lymphoblastic leukemia, so the T cells may come from the graft donor. The CDR3 DNA reads TGTGCCAGCAGCTACGACCTAGAGACCCAGTACTTC. It codes for CASSYDLETQYF.